Listed below are T cell receptor beta chains from one sample, sequenced in a study of cytomegalovirus exposure and HLA in healthy donors. Method: immunoSEQ multiplex PCR; TCRdb's copy keeps in-frame clones and lacks some. The data show under 150,000 clones, 70% to 90% seen once. Source material: PBMCs. Receptor source: a man aged 35 to 55 in good health and CMV-seronegative. CDR3s include the opening cysteine and the closing phenylalanine or tryptophan. D genes are given only for firm matches. Some rows mark clone size as missing; the rest say once, few, many or name a class of expanded clone.

size: .; J: TRBJ1-4; V: TRBV11-2; D: .; CDR3: CASSSRTEGGKLFF; DNA: TGTGCCAGCAGCTCCCGGACAGAAGGAGGAAAACTGTTTTTT
size: .; J: TRBJ2-7; V: TRBV29-1; D: TRBD1; CDR3: CSVSAGQGYEQYF; DNA: TGCAGCGTTTCTGCTGGACAGGGGTACGAGCAGTACTTC
size: .; J: TRBJ2-7; V: TRBV27; D: .; CDR3: CASSQTESYEQYF; DNA: TGTGCCAGCAGTCAGACAGAGTCCTACGAGCAGTACTTC
size: few; J: TRBJ2-7; V: TRBV28; D: TRBD1; CDR3: CASDSHGGTGSTYEQYF; DNA: TGTGCCAGCGACTCCCACGGCGGGACAGGGTCAACCTACGAGCAGTACTTC
size: .; J: TRBJ2-1; V: TRBV11-2; D: TRBD2; CDR3: CASRPGLALNNEQFF; DNA: TGTGCCAGCCGACCGGGACTAGCTTTAAACAATGAGCAGTTCTTC
size: .; J: TRBJ2-7; V: TRBV6-6; D: TRBD1; CDR3: CASSFKTGQVTYEQYF; DNA: TGTGCCAGCAGTTTTAAAACGGGACAGGTAACCTACGAGCAGTACTTC
size: .; J: TRBJ2-3; V: TRBV5-1; D: .; CDR3: CASSLRGVEADTQYF; DNA: TGCGCCAGCAGCTTGAGAGGAGTTGAGGCAGATACGCAGTATTTT
size: .; J: TRBJ2-5; V: TRBV5-1; D: TRBD2; CDR3: CASSPGGLAGEGETQYF; DNA: TGCGCCAGCAGCCCCGGTGGACTAGCGGGAGAGGGAGAGACCCAGTACTTC
size: once; J: TRBJ2-7; V: TRBV29-1; D: .; CDR3: CSVQSEAYEQYF; DNA: TGCAGCGTTCAATCAGAAGCCTACGAGCAGTACTTC
size: .; J: TRBJ2-7; V: TRBV11-2; D: .; CDR3: CASTSEGWWISYEQYF; DNA: TGTGCCAGCACTTCGGAGGGGTGGTGGATTTCTTACGAGCAGTACTTC
size: .; J: TRBJ1-5; V: TRBV6-6; D: TRBD1; CDR3: CASSFDRGRNNQPQHF; DNA: TGTGCCAGCAGTTTCGACAGGGGGCGGAACAATCAGCCCCAGCATTTT
size: .; J: TRBJ1-1; V: TRBV18; D: TRBD1; CDR3: CASSHDRGPDTEAFF; DNA: TGTGCCAGCTCACACGACAGGGGGCCGGACACTGAAGCTTTCTTT
size: .; J: TRBJ2-3; V: TRBV7-9; D: TRBD2; CDR3: CASQRLAPTDTQYF; DNA: TGTGCCAGCCAGAGACTAGCTCCGACAGATACGCAGTATTTT
size: .; J: TRBJ2-5; V: TRBV15; D: TRBD2; CDR3: CATSRRTSGSKETQYF; DNA: TGTGCCACCAGCAGACGGACTAGCGGGAGTAAAGAGACCCAGTACTTC
size: .; J: TRBJ1-1; V: TRBV18; D: TRBD1; CDR3: CASSPGQRNTEAFF; DNA: TGTGCCAGCTCACCGGGACAGCGGAACACTGAAGCTTTCTTT
size: .; J: TRBJ2-5; V: TRBV9; D: .; CDR3: CASSVFRDLQETQYF; DNA: TGTGCCAGCAGCGTATTCAGGGATCTGCAAGAGACCCAGTACTTC
size: .; J: TRBJ1-1; V: TRBV6-6; D: .; CDR3: CASKDTPSLGAFF; DNA: TGTGCCAGCAAAGACACTCCGAGCCTTGGAGCTTTCTTT
size: .; J: TRBJ2-3; V: TRBV7-6; D: TRBD2; CDR3: CASSLLGQREVPDTQYF; DNA: TGTGCCAGCAGCCTACTTGGCCAGCGGGAGGTCCCAGATACGCAGTATTTT
size: once; J: TRBJ2-7; V: TRBV19; D: TRBD1; CDR3: CASSIDRGEQYF; DNA: TGTGCCAGTAGTATTGACAGGGGCGAGCAGTACTTC
size: few; J: TRBJ1-1; V: TRBV27; D: TRBD1; CDR3: CASSFHRGYTEAFF; DNA: TGTGCCAGCAGTTTTCACAGGGGGTATACTGAAGCTTTCTTT
size: .; J: TRBJ2-2; V: TRBV7-3; D: .; CDR3: CASSLDRIGTGELFF; DNA: TGTGCCAGCAGCTTAGACAGGATAGGAACCGGGGAGCTGTTTTTT
size: .; J: TRBJ2-3; V: TRBV7-9; D: TRBD1; CDR3: CASSLSDRVTDTQYF; DNA: TGTGCCAGCAGCCTGTCGGACAGGGTAACAGATACGCAGTATTTT
size: .; J: TRBJ1-1; V: TRBV18; D: .; CDR3: CASSPRGSNTEAFF; DNA: TGTGCCAGCTCACCTCGGGGGTCTAACACTGAAGCTTTCTTT
size: .; J: TRBJ1-1; V: TRBV25-1; D: .; CDR3: CASRKQGTEAFF; DNA: TGTGCCAGCAGAAAACAGGGTACTGAAGCTTTCTTT
size: .; J: TRBJ2-7; V: TRBV5-1; D: .; CDR3: CASSLNRDTFYEQYF; DNA: TGCGCCAGCAGCTTAAACCGGGACACTTTCTACGAGCAGTACTTC
size: once; J: TRBJ2-5; V: TRBV7-8; D: .; CDR3: CASSLDGRGETQYF; DNA: TGTGCCAGCAGCCTTGATGGTCGGGGAGAGACCCAGTACTTC
size: .; J: TRBJ1-5; V: TRBV7-9; D: .; CDR3: CASSLFTDQPQHF; DNA: TGTGCCAGCAGCTTATTCACAGATCAGCCCCAGCATTTT